These T cell receptor beta chains were read from a single sample in a study of T cell responses to AZD1222 COVID-19 vaccine. The data were produced by immunoSEQ multiplex PCR, yet TCRdb's version contains in-frame clones alone and is incomplete. Of about 110,000 clones in the sample, about 85% were seen once. Specimen: peripheral blood, collected on day 0 of AZD1222 vaccination. These receptors were obtained from an adult in good health. Each CDR3 is given with its conserved first and last residue. Each record gives: D gene, J gene, clone size, V gene, CDR3 protein, CDR3 DNA. D genes are given only for firm matches. Expanded clones are given a class, and other clones once, few, many or no size at all.

.,TRBJ1-4,.,TRBV9,CASSVGARQPHLATNEKLFF,TGTGCCAGCAGCGTAGGCGCCCGACAGCCACACCTTGCAACTAATGAAAAACTGTTTTTT
.,TRBJ2-2,.,TRBV19,CASKVANTGELFF,TGTGCCAGTAAGGTTGCGAACACCGGGGAGCTGTTTTTT
TRBD2,TRBJ2-3,.,TRBV28,CASSLGFASGRSSDTQYF,TGTGCCAGCAGTTTAGGGTTCGCTAGCGGGAGAAGCTCAGATACGCAGTATTTT
.,TRBJ1-4,.,TRBV5-5,CASSQIQGEKLFF,TGTGCCAGCAGCCAGATACAGGGCGAAAAACTGTTTTTT
.,TRBJ1-6,.,TRBV5-1,CASSLDLGLSSPLHF,TGCGCCAGCAGCTTGGACCTGGGATTGAGCTCACCCCTCCACTTT
.,TRBJ1-5,.,TRBV7-2,CASSLVGSASNQPQHF,TGTGCCAGCAGCTTAGTTGGGTCAGCTAGCAATCAGCCCCAGCATTTT
TRBD2,TRBJ2-2,once,TRBV5-4,CASSGGTSGNLNTGELFF,TGTGCCAGCAGCGGGGGGACTAGCGGGAATCTGAACACCGGGGAGCTGTTTTTT
TRBD1,TRBJ1-1,once,TRBV6-5,CASSLRTGVNTEAFF,TGTGCCAGCAGTCTCCGGACAGGGGTGAACACTGAAGCTTTCTTT
.,TRBJ1-6,.,TRBV7-2,CASSLIGGRNSPLHF,TGTGCCAGCAGCCTAATCGGGGGACGAAATTCACCCCTCCACTTT
.,TRBJ2-1,once,TRBV11-3,CASSFSEPNEQFF,TGTGCCAGCAGCTTTTCCGAGCCCAATGAGCAGTTCTTC
.,TRBJ2-2,once,TRBV11-2,CASSSGLHTGELFF,TGTGCCAGCAGTTCGGGACTCCACACCGGGGAGCTGTTTTTT
.,TRBJ2-7,.,TRBV28,CASSSGGRISYEQYF,TGTGCCAGCAGTTCCGGAGGACGGATATCCTACGAGCAGTACTTC
.,TRBJ1-6,.,TRBV9,CASSVDSQSPLHF,TGTGCCAGCAGCGTAGATTCCCAATCACCCCTCCACTTT
TRBD2,TRBJ2-3,.,TRBV5-1,CASSLTSGGPDTQYF,TGCGCCAGCAGCTTAACTAGCGGGGGCCCGGATACGCAGTATTTT
.,TRBJ1-2,.,TRBV28,CASQRANYGYTF,TGTGCCAGCCAGAGAGCTAACTATGGCTACACCTTC
.,TRBJ2-1,.,TRBV3-1/TRBV3-2,CASRSGYNEQFF,TGTGCCAGCAGGTCGGGCTACAATGAGCAGTTCTTC
TRBD2,TRBJ2-3,once,TRBV5-1,CASSLQLAVSTDTQYF,TGCGCCAGCAGCTTGCAACTAGCGGTTAGCACAGATACGCAGTATTTT
TRBD2,TRBJ2-2,.,TRBV11-2,CASTERGGLVGELFF,TGTGCCAGCACCGAGCGGGGGGGCCTGGTCGGGGAGCTGTTTTTT
.,TRBJ2-5,.,TRBV7-6,CASRTRDAGLNNEQETQYF,TGTGCCAGCAGGACCAGGGACGCGGGGCTTAATAATGAACAAGAGACCCAGTACTTC
TRBD1,TRBJ1-6,once,TRBV6-5,CASREGTGSSPLHF,TGTGCCAGCCGGGAGGGGACAGGGTCTTCACCCCTCCACTTT
TRBD2,TRBJ2-1,.,TRBV2,CASSRLAGGPNEQFF,TGTGCCAGCAGCCGACTAGCGGGAGGTCCCAATGAGCAGTTCTTC
TRBD1,TRBJ1-3,.,TRBV28,CASSSGQFSDTIYF,TGTGCCAGCAGTTCGGGACAGTTTTCGGACACCATATATTTT
TRBD2,TRBJ2-1,.,TRBV30,CAWSAGLADVDEQFF,TGTGCCTGGAGTGCGGGACTAGCGGATGTCGATGAGCAGTTCTTC
TRBD1,TRBJ1-2,once,TRBV7-9,CASSYGQGPGYTF,TGTGCCAGCAGCTACGGACAGGGCCCTGGCTACACCTTC
TRBD1,TRBJ2-3,.,TRBV19,CASSPGTGGRDTQYF,TGTGCCAGTAGTCCCGGGACAGGGGGCAGAGATACGCAGTATTTT
.,TRBJ2-7,.,TRBV4-1,CASSLGGHAPYEQYF,TGCGCCAGCAGTCTGGGGGGGCATGCCCCCTACGAGCAGTACTTC
TRBD1,TRBJ2-7,.,TRBV11-1,CASSWDRRPYEQYF,TGTGCCAGCAGCTGGGACAGGCGCCCCTACGAGCAGTACTTC
.,TRBJ1-2,.,TRBV7-2,CASSPSMGPYGYTF,TGTGCCAGCAGCCCCTCGATGGGTCCCTATGGCTACACCTTC
.,TRBJ1-4,.,TRBV28,CASTLGLEEKLFF,TGTGCCAGCACCCTGGGATTAGAGGAAAAACTGTTTTTT
.,TRBJ1-1,.,TRBV28,CASAMNTEAFF,TGTGCCTCCGCCATGAACACTGAAGCTTTCTTT
TRBD2,TRBJ2-5,.,TRBV19,CASRGGLAVETQYF,TGTGCCAGCCGAGGGGGACTAGCGGTAGAGACCCAGTACTTC
.,TRBJ1-2,.,TRBV5-1,CASSFAQGPNYGYTF,TGCGCCAGCAGCTTCGCACAGGGCCCGAACTATGGCTACACCTTC
.,TRBJ1-6,.,TRBV7-2,CVSTLGGSSYNSPLHF,TGTGTCAGCACCCTCGGGGGGAGCTCCTATAATTCACCCCTCCACTTT
.,TRBJ2-3,.,TRBV10-3,CAISESFGHTQYF,TGTGCCATCAGTGAGTCGTTCGGTCATACGCAGTATTTT
TRBD2,TRBJ2-7,.,TRBV3-1/TRBV3-2,CASSPPGGYEQYF,TGTGCCAGCAGCCCCCCCGGGGGGTACGAGCAGTACTTC
.,TRBJ1-3,few,TRBV3-1/TRBV3-2,CASSRGGSGNTIYF,TGTGCCAGCAGCCGAGGAGGTTCTGGAAACACCATATATTTT
.,TRBJ2-3,.,TRBV7-2,CASSSFGIGAGDTQYF,TGTGCCAGCAGCTCCTTCGGAATCGGGGCTGGGGATACGCAGTATTTT
.,TRBJ1-1,.,TRBV28,CASSLVGRGNTEAFF,TGTGCCAGCAGTTTAGTAGGCAGGGGTAACACTGAAGCTTTCTTT
.,TRBJ2-4,.,TRBV14,CASSPVAQNIQYF,TGTGCCAGCAGCCCCGTGGCCCAAAACATTCAGTACTTC
TRBD2,TRBJ2-1,.,TRBV11-2,CASSSLAGEIYNEQFF,TGTGCCAGCAGCTCGCTAGCGGGGGAGATATACAATGAGCAGTTCTTC
.,TRBJ1-6,.,TRBV15,CATSSGSRGKSPLHF,TGTGCCACCAGCAGCGGATCGCGGGGGAAGTCACCCCTCCACTTT
.,TRBJ2-3,.,TRBV6-1,CASSQAKGTDTQYF,TGTGCCAGCAGTCAAGCAAAGGGCACAGATACGCAGTATTTT
.,TRBJ2-3,.,TRBV5-1,CASSPSGGGGTDTQYF,TGCGCCAGCAGCCCGAGCGGAGGAGGGGGCACAGATACGCAGTATTTT
TRBD2,TRBJ2-3,.,TRBV9,CTSSVGTSGEVDTQYF,TGTACCAGCAGCGTAGGAACTAGCGGAGAGGTAGATACGCAGTATTTT
.,TRBJ1-5,.,TRBV9,CASSVAGQGQPQHF,TGTGCCAGCAGCGTGGCAGGGCAGGGGCAGCCCCAGCATTTT
TRBD1,TRBJ1-5,.,TRBV5-8,CASSLDRGNQPQHF,TGTGCCAGCAGCTTGGACAGGGGTAATCAGCCCCAGCATTTT
.,TRBJ1-1,.,TRBV7-2,CASSFNSGTSNTEAFF,TGTGCCAGCAGCTTCAACTCCGGGACATCGAACACTGAAGCTTTCTTT
TRBD2,TRBJ2-3,.,TRBV6-1,CASCDGGGPTDTQYF,TGTGCCAGCTGTGACGGCGGGGGACCCACAGATACGCAGTATTTT
.,TRBJ1-1,few,TRBV11-2,CASSLVIGVVTEAFF,TGTGCCAGCAGCTTAGTAATCGGGGTAGTCACTGAAGCTTTCTTT
.,TRBJ2-1,.,TRBV28,CASSTPGQFNEQFF,TGTGCCAGCAGCACGCCTGGACAGTTCAATGAGCAGTTCTTC
TRBD1,TRBJ2-7,.,TRBV28,CASSSPGTATYEQYF,TGTGCCAGCAGTTCCCCCGGGACAGCTACCTACGAGCAGTACTTC
.,TRBJ2-3,.,TRBV18,CASSPYGTVGADTQYF,TGTGCCAGCTCACCGTACGGGACGGTCGGGGCAGATACGCAGTATTTT
TRBD1,TRBJ2-7,.,TRBV19,CASSIGRTGVDEQYF,TGTGCCAGTAGTATCGGTCGGACAGGGGTTGACGAGCAGTACTTC
TRBD1,TRBJ1-2,.,TRBV5-1,CASSLAGGQGRSGYTF,TGCGCCAGCAGCTTGGCCGGGGGACAGGGGAGGAGTGGCTACACCTTC
.,TRBJ2-7,.,TRBV14,CASSHLSRGFSDEQYF,TGTGCCAGCAGCCACCTCAGCCGAGGGTTTAGTGACGAGCAGTACTTC
TRBD2,TRBJ2-3,.,TRBV3-1/TRBV3-2,CASSHRGLAKDTQYF,TGTGCCAGCAGCCATAGGGGACTAGCGAAGGATACGCAGTATTTT
.,TRBJ2-3,.,TRBV24-1,CATSDLRGDGTDTQYF,TGTGCCACCAGTGATTTGCGGGGTGACGGCACAGATACGCAGTATTTT
TRBD1,TRBJ2-7,.,TRBV11-3,CASSRDRTHEQYF,TGTGCCAGCAGCCGGGACAGGACACACGAGCAGTACTTC
.,TRBJ2-5,once,TRBV18,CASSPPALQETQYF,TGTGCCAGCTCACCACCGGCACTTCAAGAGACCCAGTACTTC